These 17 T cell receptor beta chains were all obtained from the same sample, sequenced in a study of CD8 T cells in ankylosing spondylitis. One entry per CDR3 protein, called by TCRdb with MiXCR from the 5' RACE reads. Of approximately 190,000 distinct CDR3 sequences in the sample, 10% to 15% were seen once. Sequenced input: blood, either unsorted or a sorted T cell fraction (not recorded which). These receptors all stem from a female donor with ankylosing spondylitis or in good health (not recorded which).

This sequence joins TRBV5-5 and TRBJ2-1; TRBD1 or TRBD2 may be the D gene (6 bases each). Germline lookup yields CDR1 SGHKS and CDR2 YYEKEE (reference sequence). The CDR3 spans 14 residues. Trimming removed 0 bases from V and 6 bases from J, with 10 bases in between. CDR3 amino acids: CASSLGGAVNEQFF. In DNA form, the CDR3 reads TGTGCCAGCAGCTTGGGGGGGGCCGTCAATGAGCAGTTCTTC.

This clonotype has at least ten counts. V is TRBV20-1 and J is TRBJ2-7; 7 bases line up with TRBD2. The germline V gene has CDR1 DFQATT and CDR2 SNEGSKA (reference sequence). With V trimmed by 5 bases and J by 3 bases, 4 bases remained unmatched. This CDR3 region has 12 residues. Here the CDR3 DNA reads TGCAGTGCTCGGGGGGAGGTCTACGAGCAGTACTTC. It yields the protein CSARGEVYEQYF.

This clonotype was detected many times. V usage is TRBV29-1 and J usage is TRBJ2-2; 7 nucleotides agree with TRBD1. The V gene end was trimmed by 7 bases and the J gene end by 7 bases; junction bases not matched to a gene: 3. Germline V gene data show CDR1 as SQVTM and CDR2 as ANQGSEA. The CDR3 extends over 11 amino acids. In DNA form, the CDR3 reads TGCAGCGGTCAGGGGGTCGGGGAGCTGTTTTTT. It translates to CSGQGVGELFF.

In this sample, this clonotype turned up many times. The chain uses TRBV27 and TRBJ1-1; 7 bases are a match to TRBD1. V was pared by 4 bases and J by 8 bases, with 19 bases of the junction left unmatched. This CDR3 comprises 17 residues. Per germline, CDR1 MNHEY and CDR2 SMNVEV (reference sequence). The CDR3 DNA reads TGTGCCAGCAGTTGGGAACTCCCCTCGGGACAGCCACTGGAAGCTTTCTTT. It yields the protein CASSWELPSGQPLEAFF.

This clonotype was counted at least ten times. The rearrangement joins TRBV7-2 to TRBJ2-3; 10 bases align to TRBD2. The CDR3 sequence is 17 residues long. The germline V gene has CDR1 SGHTA and CDR2 FQGNSA. The trim removed 4 bases at V and 2 bases at J, leaving 9 bases unmatched. The CDR3 here is CASSSRTSGRNTDTQYF. The CDR3 coding sequence is TGTGCCAGCAGCTCTAGGACTAGCGGAAGAAACACAGATACGCAGTATTTT.

Only a few counts were recorded for this clonotype. This chain joins TRBV19 and TRBJ2-1; D remains ambiguous. This CDR3 comprises 12 residues. Deletions cut 7 bases from V and 10 bases from J, with 14 bases between. The V gene's germline CDR1 is LNHDA and CDR2 SQIVND (reference sequence). The CDR3 region has the DNA TGTGCCAGTATCGCCTCAGATCGCGAGCAGTTCTTC. Its protein is CASIASDREQFF.

The chain uses TRBV7-9 and TRBJ2-5; 8 nucleotides match TRBD1. Germline trimming cut 2 bases from V and 6 bases from J; bases unmatched to any gene: 5. This CDR3 is 14 amino acids long. The germline gives CDR1 SEHNR, CDR2 FQNEAQ (reference sequence). The CDR3 bases are TGTGCCAGCAGCTTATCCCGGGACAGGCAGACCCAGTACTTC. It codes for CASSLSRDRQTQYF.

The table lists this clonotype with a few counts. This chain uses TRBV7-3 with TRBJ2-7, with D tentatively TRBD1 or TRBD2 (6 bases each). Trimming took off 5 bases at V and 2 bases at J, with 10 bases between the two ends. The germline V gene encodes CDR1 SGHTA and CDR2 FQGTGA. This CDR3 has 13 residues. The CDR3 loop is CASSPGGAYEQYF. The CDR3 DNA reads TGTGCCAGCAGCCCCGGGGGCGCCTACGAGCAGTACTTC.

This clonotype was seen repeatedly, ten times or more. V and J are TRBV11-1 and TRBJ1-2; D remains unclear. The CDR3 extends over 14 amino acids. The ends were cut back, 2 bases at V and 3 bases at J, with 10 bases in the middle. Germline V gene sequence: CDR1 SGHAT, CDR2 FQDESV (reference sequence). This CDR3 reads CASSLTGSDYGYTF. The CDR3, as DNA: TGTGCCAGCAGCTTAACCGGGAGCGACTATGGCTACACCTTC.

This clonotype was seen repeatedly, ten times or more. The gene calls are TRBV12-3 or TRBV12-4 and TRBJ1-2; TRBD1 agrees at 8 bases. Unmatched junction bases numbered 4, after V lost 4 bases and J lost 6 bases. CDR3 length: 13 amino acids. CDR3 nucleotide sequence: TGTGCCAGCAGTTCGACAGGGGTGAATGGCTACACCTTC. Translating gives CASSSTGVNGYTF.

As for this clonotype: Given a much more abundant clone one base away, this may be a read error. The genes are TRBV5-1 and TRBJ2-3; D is perhaps TRBD1 (6 bases). This CDR3 has 14 residues. The germline CDR1 and CDR2 sequences are SGHRS and YFSETQ. The CDR3 protein is CASSFLQGTDTLYF. Written as DNA, the CDR3 is TGCGCCAGCAGCTTCCTACAGGGCACAGATACGCTGTATTTT.

The sample holds many counts of this clonotype. The chain couples TRBV12-3 or TRBV12-4 to TRBJ1-6; D gene ambiguous. Trimming removed 5 bases at V and 6 bases at J, with 11 bases between. The CDR3 is made up of 14 amino acids. The CDR3 DNA sequence: TGTGCCAGCAGTCAAGACACAATTAATTCACCCCTCCACTTT. Translated: CASSQDTINSPLHF.

The sample holds many counts of this clonotype. The chain recombines TRBV4-2 with TRBJ2-3, with D tentatively TRBD2 (6 bases). The CDR3 is 15 residues long. V shed 5 bases and J shed 1 base, with 13 bases lying between them. Per the germline V gene, CDR1 is LGHNA and CDR2 is YNFKEQ. The CDR3 nucleotides are TGTGCCAGCAGCTCCCGGGACTTGGGCACAGATACGCAGTATTTT. The encoded protein is CASSSRDLGTDTQYF.

This clonotype was counted many times. This chain connects TRBV7-2 to TRBJ1-6; TRBD1 aligns across 8 bases. This CDR3 has 13 amino acids. Unmatched junction bases numbered 8, after V lost 5 bases and J lost 14 bases. Germline CDR1 SGHTA, CDR2 FQGNSA. The CDR3 reads CASSNQQGGSLHF. CDR3 nucleotide sequence: TGTGCCAGCAGCAATCAACAGGGGGGCTCCCTCCACTTT. Full variable domain (remainder filled in from reference TRBV7-2 and TRBJ1-6): GAGVSQSPSNKVTEKGKDVELRCDPISGHTALYWYRQSLGQGLEFLIYFQGNSAPDKSGLPSDRFSAERTGGSVSTLTIQRTQQEDSAVYLCASSNQQGGSLHFGNGTRLTVT.

This chain joins TRBV20-1 and TRBJ1-5; D ambiguous. The V end was cut by 0 bases, the J end by 5 bases, with 11 bases between. The CDR3 is 14 amino acids. The germline V gene encodes CDR1 DFQATT and CDR2 SNEGSKA (reference sequence). This CDR3 reads CSARDEGIHQPQHF. CDR3 nucleotide sequence: TGCAGTGCTAGAGATGAAGGGATCCATCAGCCCCAGCATTTT.

V is TRBV10-3 and J is TRBJ2-5; 7 bases match TRBD2. The CDR3 has 15 residues. Per the germline V gene, CDR1 is ENHRY and CDR2 is SYGVKD. V was pared by 2 bases and J by 2 bases, with 5 bases of the junction left unmatched. The CDR3 here is CAISEASGMQETQYF. The CDR3 coding sequence is TGTGCCATCAGTGAGGCCAGCGGGATGCAAGAGACCCAGTACTTC.

In this sample, this clonotype turned up many times. The chain links TRBV29-1 to TRBJ2-3; 7 bases agree with TRBD2. The V and J ends lost 3 bases and 3 bases, in that order; junction bases with no gene match: 6. Germline V gene data show CDR1 as SQVTM and CDR2 as ANQGSEA. The CDR3 runs to 14 residues. CDR3 amino acids: CSVDGGGATDTQYF. The CDR3 DNA reads TGCAGCGTTGACGGGGGAGGGGCGACAGATACGCAGTATTTT.